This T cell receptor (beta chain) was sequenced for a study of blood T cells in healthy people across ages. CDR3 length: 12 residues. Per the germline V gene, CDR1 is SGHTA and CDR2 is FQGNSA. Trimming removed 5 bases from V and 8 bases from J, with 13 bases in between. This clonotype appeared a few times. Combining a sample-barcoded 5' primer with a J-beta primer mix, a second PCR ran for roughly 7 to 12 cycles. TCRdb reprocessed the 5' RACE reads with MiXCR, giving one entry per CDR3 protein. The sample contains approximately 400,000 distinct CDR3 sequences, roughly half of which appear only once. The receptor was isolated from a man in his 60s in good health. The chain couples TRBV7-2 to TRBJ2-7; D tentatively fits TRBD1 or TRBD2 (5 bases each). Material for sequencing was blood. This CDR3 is CASSPDYRKQYF. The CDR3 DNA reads TGTGCCAGCAGCCCCGACTACAGGAAGCAGTACTTC. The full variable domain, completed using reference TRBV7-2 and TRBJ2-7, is GAGVSQSPSNKVTEKGKDVELRCDPISGHTALYWYRQSLGQGLEFLIYFQGNSAPDKSGLPSDRFSAERTGGSVSTLTIQRTQQEDSAVYLCASSPDYRKQYFGPGTRLTVT.